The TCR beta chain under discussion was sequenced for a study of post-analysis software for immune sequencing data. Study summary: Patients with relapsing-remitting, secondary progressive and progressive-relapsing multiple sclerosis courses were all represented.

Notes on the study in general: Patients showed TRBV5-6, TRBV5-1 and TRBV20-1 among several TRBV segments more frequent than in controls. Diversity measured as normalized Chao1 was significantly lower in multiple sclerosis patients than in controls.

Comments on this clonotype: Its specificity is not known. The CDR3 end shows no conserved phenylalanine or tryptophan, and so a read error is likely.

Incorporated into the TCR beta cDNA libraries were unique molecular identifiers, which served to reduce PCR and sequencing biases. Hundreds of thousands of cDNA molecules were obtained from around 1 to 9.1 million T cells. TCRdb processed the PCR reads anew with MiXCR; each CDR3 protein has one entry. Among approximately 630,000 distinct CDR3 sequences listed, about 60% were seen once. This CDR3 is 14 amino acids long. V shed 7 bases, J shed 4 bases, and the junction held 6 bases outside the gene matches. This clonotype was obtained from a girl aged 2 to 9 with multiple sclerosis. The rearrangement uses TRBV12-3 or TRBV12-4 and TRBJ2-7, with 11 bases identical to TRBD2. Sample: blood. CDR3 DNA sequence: TGTGCCAGCACCACTAGCGGGAGATCATACGAGCAGTACTCC. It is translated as CASTTSGRSYEQYS.